A single sample gave rise to the 19 T cell receptor beta chains below, sequenced in a study of pediatric ulcerative colitis. The assay was immunoSEQ multiplex PCR, and TCRdb's table has in-frame clones only and misses some. The data hold roughly 38,000 clones, with 83% observed a single time. Material for sequencing was blood. The receptor set was obtained from a girl between 5 and 17 years old with moderate ulcerative colitis.

The V call is TRBV19, the J call TRBJ2-7; D may be TRBD1 (5 bases). Germline V CDR1 and CDR2: LNHDA, SQIVND (reference sequence). The V end lost 0 bases, the J end lost 3 bases, and 9 bases lay between the germline ends. The CDR3 spans 14 residues. The CDR3 protein is CASSIDGHVYEQYF. DNA of the CDR3: TGTGCCAGTAGTATAGATGGACACGTCTACGAGCAGTACTTC. The complete variable domain, with remaining parts taken from reference TRBV19 and TRBJ2-7, reads DGGITQSPKYLFRKEGQNVTLSCEQNLNHDAMYWYRQDPGQGLRLIYYSQIVNDFQKGDIAEGYSVSREKKESFPLTVTSAQKNPTAFYLCASSIDGHVYEQYFGPGTRLTVT.

This chain links TRBV7-9 with TRBJ1-1, with 9 bases aligning to TRBD1. V gave up 5 bases and J gave up 6 bases; unmatched junction bases: 10. Germline V CDR1 and CDR2: SEHNR, FQNEAQ (reference sequence). The CDR3 has 15 residues. CDR3 residues: CASSLTGTGRSEAFF. CDR3 in DNA: TGTGCCAGCAGCCTCACCGGGACAGGGCGGTCTGAAGCTTTCTTT.

The chain employs TRBV2 and TRBJ2-2; 8 nucleotides match TRBD1. CDR3 length: 14 amino acids. The V and J ends lost 7 bases and 6 bases, in that order; junction bases with no gene match: 7. Germline V gene lookup returns CDR1 SNHLY and CDR2 FYNNEI. The CDR3 loop reads CASTPDRGPGELFF. DNA of the CDR3: TGTGCCAGCACTCCCGACAGGGGTCCCGGGGAGCTGTTTTTT.

The rearrangement links TRBV5-1 to TRBJ1-1; D possibly corresponds to TRBD1 (5 bases). Germline-derived CDR1 and CDR2 are SGHRS and YFSETQ. The V gene lost 4 bases and the J gene lost 7 bases, with 17 bases spanning the gap. The CDR3 runs to 14 residues. CDR3 sequence (DNA): TGCGCCAGCAGCCGGGCTCCCAGGGAAAGTGAAGCTTTCTTT. Translation gives CASSRAPRESEAFF.

This clone was counted a few times. An end of the junction does not agree with germline; a read error may underlie this. The chain combines TRBV19 with TRBJ1-3; D is uncertain. CDR1 and CDR2 from the germline V gene are LNHDA and SQIVND (reference sequence). This CDR3 is 8 amino acids long. This chain's CDR3 is CAGNTIYF. CDR3 DNA sequence: TGTGCTGGGAACACCATATATTTT.

V usage is TRBV19 and J usage is TRBJ1-5; maybe TRBD1 (6 bases). Per germline, CDR1 LNHDA and CDR2 SQIVND (reference sequence). The V end lost 5 bases, the J end lost 5 bases, and 16 bases lay between the germline ends. The CDR3 is 15 residues long. The CDR3 DNA is TGTGCCAGTAGTGGAACCGGGACACGATATCAGCCCCAGCATTTT. Protein: CASSGTGTRYQPQHF.

V is TRBV6-5 and J is TRBJ2-5, with TRBD2 identical over 8 bases. Gene TRBJ2-7 matches the end of the DNA better, so the J call may be wrong. CDR1 and CDR2 (germline): MNHEY, SVGAGI. This CDR3 contains 15 residues. CDR3 sequence (DNA): TGTGCCAGCAGTTATAGTCCCGGACTAGCCAACGAGCAGTACTTC. It translates to CASSYSPGLANEQYF.

The rearrangement joins TRBV11-1 to TRBJ2-5, with D unresolved. V was pared by 5 bases and J by 1 base, with 11 bases between. Germline CDR1 is SGHAT and CDR2 is FQDESV (reference sequence). The CDR3 has 14 residues. CDR3 bases: TGTGCCAGCAGCCAAGGTGCTATCCAAGAGACCCAGTACTTC. Translated, it gives CASSQGAIQETQYF.

The J gene is TRBJ1-4, the V gene TRBV9, with D perhaps TRBD1 (5 bases). The V gene lost 0 bases and the J gene lost 5 bases, with 14 bases spanning the gap. Germline-derived CDR1 and CDR2 are SGDLS and YYNGEE. This CDR3 is built from 16 residues. The CDR3 is CASSVGQDTSNEKLFF. The DNA of the CDR3 is TGTGCCAGCAGCGTAGGGCAGGACACCTCAAATGAAAAACTGTTTTTT.

This clone has just a few counts. The chain is built from TRBV7-9 and TRBJ1-1; no clear D. The germline gives CDR1 SEHNR, CDR2 FQNEAQ (reference sequence). The V gene lost 11 bases and the J gene lost 1 base, with 14 bases spanning the gap. The CDR3 is 13 residues long. This CDR3 reads CAVLEGENTEAFF. The CDR3 region has the DNA TGTGCCGTATTAGAAGGAGAGAACACTGAAGCTTTCTTT.

The rearrangement uses TRBV7-2 and TRBJ1-6, with 9 bases aligning to TRBD1. The CDR3 totals 17 residues. From germline, CDR1 is SGHTA and CDR2 FQGNSA. V lost 5 bases and J lost 7; bases outside the gene matches: 12. The CDR3 spells CASSRGQGGTANSPLHF. In DNA form, the CDR3 reads TGTGCCAGCAGCCGGGGACAGGGTGGGACGGCCAATTCACCCCTCCACTTT.

This rearrangement joins TRBV7-6 to TRBJ1-1; D possibly corresponds to TRBD1 (6 bases). With 6 bases removed from V and 4 bases from J, the gap between germline ends came to 15 bases. CDR3 size: 14 residues. CDR1 is SGHVS, CDR2 FNYEAQ, per germline. CDR3 nucleotides: TGTGCCAGCAGGGCTTTTGGGGGCGGCACTGAAGCTTTCTTT. Translation gives CASRAFGGGTEAFF. The complete variable domain, with remaining parts taken from reference TRBV7-6 and TRBJ1-1, reads GAGVSQSPRYKVTKRGQDVALRCDPISGHVSLYWYRQALGQGPEFLTYFNYEAQQDKSGLPNDRFSAERPEGSISTLTIQRTEQRDSAMYRCASRAFGGGTEAFFGQGTRLTVV.

This chain connects TRBV9 to TRBJ1-2; D call uncertain. Germline V gene sequence: CDR1 SGDLS, CDR2 YYNGEE. The length of the CDR3 is 14 residues. Trimming pared 4 bases from V and 1 base from J, leaving 11 bases between. DNA of the CDR3: TGTGCCAGCAGCCCCCCGGGGATTAACTATGGCTACACCTTC. Its translation is CASSPPGINYGYTF.

V gene TRBV5-1 combines with J gene TRBJ2-2, with D possibly TRBD1 on 6 matching bases. Germline V gives CDR1 SGHRS, CDR2 YFSETQ. The V end lost 4 bases, the J end lost 2 bases, and 18 bases lay between the germline ends. The CDR3 covers 17 residues. The DNA of the CDR3 is TGCGCCAGCAGCAACAACAGGGCGACTCCTAACACCGGGGAGCTGTTTTTT. Its translation: CASSNNRATPNTGELFF. The whole variable domain, remainder taken from reference TRBV5-1 and TRBJ2-2, is KAGVTQTPRYLIKTRGQQVTLSCSPISGHRSVSWYQQTPGQGLQFLFEYFSETQRNKGNFPGRFSGRQFSNSRSEMNVSTLELGDSALYLCASSNNRATPNTGELFFGEGSRLTVL.

This clone was seen just once. The J gene is TRBJ2-1, the V gene TRBV29-1; D remains unclear. Germline V gene lookup returns CDR1 SQVTM and CDR2 ANQGSEA. CDR3 size: 14 residues. CDR3 in amino acids: CTVGAESSYNEQFF. Here the CDR3 DNA reads TGCACTGTCGGCGCGGAGAGCTCCTACAATGAGCAGTTCTTC.

The J gene is TRBJ2-1, the V gene TRBV5-3; no firm D call. TRBV5-3 is an open reading frame whose function is uncertain. The V end lost 4 bases, the J end lost 5 bases, and 13 bases lay between the germline ends. The CDR3 runs to 14 residues. This CDR3 reads CARSPPGGHNEQFF. The CDR3 DNA is TGTGCCAGAAGCCCGCCCGGTGGGCACAATGAGCAGTTCTTC.

The chain combines TRBV5-4 with TRBJ2-1, with D uncertain. The V gene's germline CDR1 is SGHNT and CDR2 YYREEE (reference sequence). The germline V and J ends were trimmed by 4 bases and 7 bases, with 18 bases remaining between them. This CDR3 has 15 residues. CDR3 sequence (DNA): TGTGCCAGCAGCCCCGCGAGCGTAGGGTATAATGAGCAGTTCTTC. Protein: CASSPASVGYNEQFF.

V and J are TRBV30 and TRBJ2-3; no clear D. This CDR3 comprises 15 residues. Between the trimmed V and J ends, which lost 2 bases and 4 bases, there was a span of 16 bases. The germline V gene encodes CDR1 GTSNPN and CDR2 SVGIG (reference sequence). This chain's CDR3 is CAWSSDTQSSDTQYF. The CDR3 DNA reads as TGTGCCTGGAGTTCAGACACCCAAAGCTCAGATACGCAGTATTTT.

The chain links TRBV2 to TRBJ2-3; 13 nucleotides match TRBD2. The length of the CDR3 is 17 residues. From germline, CDR1 is SNHLY and CDR2 FYNNEI. J was trimmed by 2 bases and V by 4 bases; bases with no gene match: 6. CDR3 residues: CASSGRTSGSPTDTQYF. The CDR3 DNA follows: TGTGCCAGCAGTGGCCGGACTAGCGGGAGCCCCACAGATACGCAGTATTTT. The whole variable domain, filled in from reference TRBV2 and TRBJ2-3, reads EPEVTQTPSHQVTQMGQEVILRCVPISNHLYFYWYRQILGQKVEFLVSFYNNEISEKSEIFDDQFSVERPDGSNFTLKIRSTKLEDSAMYFCASSGRTSGSPTDTQYFGPGTRLTVL.